This T cell receptor beta chain was sequenced during a study of T cell responses to AZD1222 COVID-19 vaccine. Study-level findings and limits: Donors were mostly white British, more females; clonal diversity possibly underestimated. Unmutated regions of variants are reportedly targeted by nearly half of spike-specific TCRs.

Trimming removed 4 bases from V and 4 bases from J, with 15 bases in between. CDR1 is SEHNR and CDR2 is FQNEAQ in the germline V gene (reference sequence). The CDR3 extends over 15 amino acids. On this clone itself: What it binds is unknown.

The data were produced by immunoSEQ multiplex PCR, yet TCRdb's version contains in-frame clones alone and is incomplete. Here the sample spans fewer than 130,000 clones, about 94% being singletons. Sequenced here: peripheral blood, sampled on day 0 of AZD1222 vaccination. This rearrangement joins TRBV7-9 to TRBJ2-3; TRBD2 might be the D (6 bases). The clonotype was recovered from an adult in good health. CDR3 nucleotides: TGTGCCAGCAGCTACTTGGGGGGATTGGCAGATACGCAGTATTTT. Encoded protein: CASSYLGGLADTQYF.